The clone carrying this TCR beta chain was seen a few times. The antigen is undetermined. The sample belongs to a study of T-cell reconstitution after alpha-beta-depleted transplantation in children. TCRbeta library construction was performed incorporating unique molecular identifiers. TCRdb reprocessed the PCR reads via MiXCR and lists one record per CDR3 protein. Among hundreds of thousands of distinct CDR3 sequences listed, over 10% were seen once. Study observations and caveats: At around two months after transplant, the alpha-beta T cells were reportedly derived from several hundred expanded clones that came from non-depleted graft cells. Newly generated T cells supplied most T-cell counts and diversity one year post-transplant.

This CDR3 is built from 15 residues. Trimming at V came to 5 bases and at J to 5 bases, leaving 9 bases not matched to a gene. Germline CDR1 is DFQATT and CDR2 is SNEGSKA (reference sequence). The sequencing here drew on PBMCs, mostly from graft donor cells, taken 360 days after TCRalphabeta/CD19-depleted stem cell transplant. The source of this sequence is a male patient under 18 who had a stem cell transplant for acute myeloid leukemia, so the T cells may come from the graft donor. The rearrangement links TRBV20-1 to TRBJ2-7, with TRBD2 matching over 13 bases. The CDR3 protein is CSAPPTSGRLHEQYF. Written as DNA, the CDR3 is TGCAGTGCTCCCCCGACTAGCGGGAGGCTACACGAGCAGTACTTC.